The 7 T cell receptor beta chains presented below share a single source sample, sequenced in a study of shared clonotypes between healthy human individuals. TCRdb's table, derived via immunoSEQ multiplex PCR, lists solely in-frame clones and lacks some. Here the sample spans about 1.5 million clones, roughly 97% being singletons. Input material: naive CD4+ T cells sorted from blood. Subset: CD45RA+ positively selected. Every receptor here comes from a man younger than 40 in good health.

V gene TRBV14 combines with J gene TRBJ1-3; 8 bases are shared with TRBD1. CDR1 SGHDN and CDR2 FVKESK come from the germline V gene. This CDR3 has 15 residues. J lost 0 bases, V lost 3 bases, and 1 base had no gene match. The DNA for the CDR3 is TGTGCCAGCAGCCAGGGACAGGTCTCTGGAAACACCATATATTTT. Its protein is CASSQGQVSGNTIYF.

The chain couples TRBV7-2 to TRBJ2-3; possible D gene TRBD1, 6 bases. CDR3 size: 16 residues. V was pared by 5 bases and J by 5 bases, with 20 bases between. The germline V gene encodes CDR1 SGHTA and CDR2 FQGNSA. Here the CDR3 DNA reads TGTGCCAGCAGCCTAGTCCGGGGCAGGGGTGGAGATACGCAGTATTTT. This codes for CASSLVRGRGGDTQYF.

The gene calls are TRBV29-1 and TRBJ2-1, with a tentative D call TRBD1 (6 bases). The length of the CDR3 is 13 residues. Germline-derived CDR1 and CDR2 are SQVTM and ANQGSEA. Trimming left V 0 bases short and J 4 bases short, with 7 bases between. The CDR3, as DNA: TGCAGCGTTGAAGATGACAGGTACAATGAGCAGTTCTTC. Amino acids: CSVEDDRYNEQFF.

The V gene is TRBV11-3, the J gene TRBJ2-6; a weak D match, TRBD1 (6 bases). The V end was cut by 5 bases, the J end by 4 bases, with 9 bases between. The CDR3 is made up of 14 amino acids. CDR1 and CDR2 from the germline V gene are SGHNT and YENEEA. CDR3 bases: TGTGCCAGCAGCCCTGGGACAGGGGCCAACGTCCTGACTTTC. Its translation: CASSPGTGANVLTF.

The chain carries TRBV30 and TRBJ2-3; D possibly matches TRBD1 or TRBD2 (5 bases each). Germline CDR1 GTSNPN, CDR2 SVGIG (reference sequence). CDR3 length: 13 amino acids. With 2 bases removed from V and 4 bases from J, the gap between germline ends came to 10 bases. The CDR3 reads CAWSKGSPDTQYF. The CDR3 DNA reads as TGTGCCTGGAGTAAGGGGAGCCCAGATACGCAGTATTTT. Full variable domain (outside the CDR3, taken from reference TRBV30 and TRBJ2-3): SQTIHQWPATLVQPVGSPLSLECTVEGTSNPNLYWYRQAAGRGLQLLFYSVGIGQISSEVPQNLSASRPQDRQFILSSKKLLLSDSGFYLCAWSKGSPDTQYFGPGTRLTVL.

The chain is built from TRBV5-1 and TRBJ1-4, with 8 bases that match TRBD1. There are 14 residues in the CDR3. The V gene end was trimmed by 10 bases and the J gene end by 4 bases; junction bases not matched to a gene: 9. Germline assignment: CDR1 SGHRS and CDR2 YFSETQ. The chain's CDR3 is CACGAGQVNEKLFF. The CDR3 bases are TGCGCCTGCGGAGCGGGACAGGTTAATGAAAAACTGTTTTTT. The full variable domain, completed using reference TRBV5-1 and TRBJ1-4, is KAGVTQTPRYLIKTRGQQVTLSCSPISGHRSVSWYQQTPGQGLQFLFEYFSETQRNKGNFPGRFSGRQFSNSRSEMNVSTLELGDSALYLCACGAGQVNEKLFFGSGTQLSVL.

The DNA for the CDR3 is TGTGCCTGGAGTGTACATCGGGCGAGACGGGGTCGGGGAAACACCATATATTTT. This encodes CAWSVHRARRGRGNTIYF. V usage is TRBV30 and J usage is TRBJ1-3; no clear D gene. V gave up 0 bases and J gave up 4 bases, with 22 bases separating them. This CDR3 has 18 amino acids. The V gene's germline CDR1 is GTSNPN and CDR2 SVGIG (reference sequence).